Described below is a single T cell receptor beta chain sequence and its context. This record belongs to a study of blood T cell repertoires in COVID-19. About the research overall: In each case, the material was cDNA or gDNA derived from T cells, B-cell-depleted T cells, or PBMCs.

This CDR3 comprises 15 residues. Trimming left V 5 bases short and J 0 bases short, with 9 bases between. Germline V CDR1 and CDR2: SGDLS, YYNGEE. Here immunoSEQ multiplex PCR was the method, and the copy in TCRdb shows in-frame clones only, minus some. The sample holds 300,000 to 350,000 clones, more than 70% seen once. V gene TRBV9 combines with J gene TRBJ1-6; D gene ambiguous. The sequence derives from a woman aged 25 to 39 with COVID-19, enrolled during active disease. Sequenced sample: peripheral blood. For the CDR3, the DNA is TGTGCCAGCAGTGAGGGATTCTCCTATAATTCACCCCTCCACTTT. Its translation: CASSEGFSYNSPLHF.